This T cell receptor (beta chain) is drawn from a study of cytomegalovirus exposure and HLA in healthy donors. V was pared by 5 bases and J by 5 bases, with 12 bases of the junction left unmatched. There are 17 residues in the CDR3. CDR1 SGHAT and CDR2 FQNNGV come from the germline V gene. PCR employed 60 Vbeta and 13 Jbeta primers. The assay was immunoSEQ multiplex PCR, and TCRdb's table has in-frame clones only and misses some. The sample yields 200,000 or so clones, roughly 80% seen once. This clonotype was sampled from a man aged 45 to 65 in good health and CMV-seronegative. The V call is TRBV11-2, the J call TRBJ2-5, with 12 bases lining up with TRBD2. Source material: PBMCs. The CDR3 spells CASSEWASGGAGETQYF. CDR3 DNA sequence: TGTGCCAGCAGCGAATGGGCTAGCGGGGGGGCGGGGGAGACCCAGTACTTC.